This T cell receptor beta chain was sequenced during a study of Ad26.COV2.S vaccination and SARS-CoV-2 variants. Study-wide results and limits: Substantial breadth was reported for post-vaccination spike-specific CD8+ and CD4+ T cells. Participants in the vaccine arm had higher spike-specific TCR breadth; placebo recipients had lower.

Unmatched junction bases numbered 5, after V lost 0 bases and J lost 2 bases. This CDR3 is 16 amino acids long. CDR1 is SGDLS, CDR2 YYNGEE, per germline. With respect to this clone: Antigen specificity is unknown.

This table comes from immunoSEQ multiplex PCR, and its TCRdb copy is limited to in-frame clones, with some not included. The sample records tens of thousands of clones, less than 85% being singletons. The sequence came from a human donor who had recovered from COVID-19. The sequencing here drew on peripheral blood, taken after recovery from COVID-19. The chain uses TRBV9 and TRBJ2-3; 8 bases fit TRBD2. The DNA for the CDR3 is TGTGCCAGCAGCGTAGGCGATAGCGGGAACACAGATACGCAGTATTTT. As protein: CASSVGDSGNTDTQYF.